The entry that follows covers one TCR beta chain sequence. V lost 6 bases, J lost 5 bases, and 7 bases lay in between. Per the germline V gene, CDR1 is MNHEY and CDR2 is SVGAGI. The CDR3 totals 11 residues. This record comes from a study of T cells after posttransplantation cyclophosphamide. Only in-frame clones appear in the TCRdb table, and some are missing; sequencing was by immunoSEQ multiplex PCR. The sample has some 47,000 clones; 86% are singletons. This chain connects TRBV6-5 to TRBJ1-1; possibly TRBD1 for D (5 bases). The source is a man aged 25 to 40 with a blood cancer, CMV-positive, and with a related stem cell donor. Sequenced: PBMCs. CDR3 bases: TGTGCCAGCAGGGGGGGGACTGAAGCTTTCTTT. As protein: CASRGGTEAFF.